This TCR beta chain was recovered during a study of blood T cell repertoires in COVID-19 (dated by TCRdb to the early 2020s). Turning to the overall study: Samples from collaborators originated in the United States, Italy and Spain and spanned both the acute and convalescent phases of COVID-19. The material from the prospective study consisted of cDNA or gDNA derived from T cells, B-cell-depleted T cells, or PBMCs. Subjects who had been exposed to COVID-19, were actively infected with it, or had recovered from it provided the deeply sampled blood TCRbeta repertoires that made up the dataset. The repertoires were made available in a free public database intended to serve as a resource for research on the immune response to SARS-CoV-2. The samples were drawn from two sources: the first 160 participants of the ongoing ImmuneRACE study, and 1,000 to 1,500 subjects contributed by 6 global collaborators. A de-identified subject ID, COVID-19 status, age in years and sex were almost always included in the sample metadata. Where available, HLA class I and class II types were obtained from metadata supplied by the sample provider rather than from assay-based typing. Overall study results and their limits: The quantity of clinical and demographic metadata differed by source and by participant and was supplied without curation.

The V and J ends are trimmed by 6 bases and 2 bases, leaving 17 bases between them. Sequences SQVTM (CDR1) and ANQGSEA (CDR2) are obtained from the germline V gene. Spanning cysteine to phenylalanine, the CDR3 consists of 14 amino acids. Of the read, only the CDR3 DNA is kept; its 42 bases are in frame from base 1. In this sample, this clone turned up once. Its antigen is still unknown. Base qualities are not at hand, and no much larger clone is one base apart. Whole blood was collected in K2EDTA tubes by collaborating institutions according to the institutions' own protocols. For TCRbeta analysis, collaborators shipped samples in one of three forms: frozen whole blood, isolated PBMCs, or DNA extracted from either of those sample types. TCRbeta CDR3 regions were amplified from genomic DNA by means of the immunoSEQ Assay, a bias-controlled multiplex PCR. The published analysis was carried out like this. Nucleated cell counts per sample were estimated from amplification of reference gene primers within the assay. Sequence reads were collapsed and filtered to measure the absolute abundance of every unique TCRbeta CDR3 rearrangement. For each sample, productive Simpson clonality was calculated as the square root of Simpson's diversity index across productive rearrangements. The clones in this table, taken by TCRdb from immuneACCESS, are in-frame only. Not every clone is retained; where verified, under half of the shortfall comes from an unresolved V gene, and the cause of the rest is unknown. V, J and clone size reflect that table, while D and trimming were determined from the DNA. Here the sample has 160,000 or so clones; 75% to 85% occur a single time. The ten top clones hold less than 2% of the sample.

This receptor was identified in a human donor in a cohort sampled during active COVID-19. The sequence is built from TRBV29-1 and TRBJ2-7; too little of a D gene remains to name it. Sequencing used peripheral blood. The DNA sequence is TGCAGCGTCGCTCGCGGTAGCCGGACCTACGAGCAGTACTTC. Its protein reads: CSVARGSRTYEQYF.